This T cell receptor beta chain derives from a study of blood T cell repertoires in COVID-19. About the study: The United States, Italy and Spain were the sources of the acute and convalescent COVID-19 samples. T cells, B-cell-depleted T cells, or PBMCs provided the cDNA or gDNA that served as material.

The germline V and J ends were trimmed by 2 bases and 7 bases, with 11 bases remaining between them. CDR1 is LNHDA, CDR2 SQIVND, per germline (reference sequence). The CDR3 totals 14 residues. Authors' analysis steps: Nucleated cell counts were estimated from reference gene primer amplification. Measured with immunoSEQ multiplex PCR; TCRdb has only the in-frame clones, and not every one. Clonal size and the V and J genes are those of that table, whereas D and trimming came from the DNA. The table records tens of thousands of clones, roughly 82% of them present only once. The origin of this receptor is a man over 45 with active or convalescent COVID-19. The sequencing sample was made of peripheral blood. This sequence joins TRBV19 and TRBJ1-4, with a tentative D call TRBD1 (5 bases). In nucleotides, the CDR3 is TGTGCCAGTAGTATACCAGGGTACGGTGAAAAACTGTTTTTT. This encodes CASSIPGYGEKLFF.